Below, one T cell receptor beta chain is given with its context. Its binding antigen is unknown. Base-call qualities are not available, and no considerably larger clone is one nucleotide away. This specimen belongs to a study of blood T cell repertoires in COVID-19 (TCRdb year 2020). In terms of the full investigation: Collaborator samples came from the United States, Italy and Spain and covered acute and convalescent phases of COVID-19. Samples were obtained from the ongoing ImmuneRACE study (first 160 participants) and from 1,254 subjects provided by 6 global collaborators. Subjects who had been exposed to COVID-19, were actively infected with it, or had recovered from it provided the deeply sampled blood TCRbeta repertoires that made up the dataset. The prospective study material was composed of cDNA or gDNA derived from T cells, B-cell-depleted T cells, or PBMCs. Nearly every sample came with metadata listing a de-identified subject ID, COVID-19 status, age in years and sex. HLA class I and class II types, where available, came from metadata supplied by the sample provider rather than from assay-based typing. The repertoires were released in a freely available public database intended as a resource for research on the immune response to SARS-CoV-2.

The research as a whole found: The amount of clinical and demographic metadata varied by source and participant and was provided uncurated.

The immunoSEQ Assay, a bias-controlled multiplex PCR, was used to amplify TCRbeta CDR3 regions from genomic DNA. The study's own analysis went as follows. The number of nucleated cells in each sample was estimated from the amplification of reference gene primers within the assay. Sequence reads were collapsed and filtered to measure the absolute abundance of every unique TCRbeta CDR3 rearrangement. For each sample, productive Simpson clonality was calculated by taking the square root of Simpson's diversity index across productive rearrangements. Not all clones reach the TCRdb copy of this immuneACCESS table, which keeps in-frame sequences only. Checked studies attribute under half of the gap to unresolved V genes and leave the rest unexplained. The DNA gave D and trimming, while V, J and clone size come from that table. The sample table lists more than 150,000 clones, around four fifths of them with a count of one. Clones ranked in the top ten supply nearly 8% of the sample.

The V end loses 2 bases and the J end loses 5 bases, and a stretch of 9 bases separates them. The CDR3 sequence holds 13 residues, the cysteine and phenylalanine included. The CDR3 DNA has 39 bases and is translated from base 1. From a lookup of the germline V gene, CDR1 and CDR2 are MNHNS and SASEGT. Participants in the prospective study were enrolled through a virtual design, were aged about 18 to 89 years, and lived in about 25 United States geographic areas. Cohort assignment in the prospective study relied on participant-reported clinical history from a screening survey and a study questionnaire. Recovered participants in ImmuneRACE Cohort 3 were defined by two consecutive negative NP/OP PCR tests, clearance by a healthcare professional, or resolution of symptoms. Mobile phlebotomists in the prospective study collected whole blood, serum and a nasopharyngeal or oropharyngeal swab from every participant. Participants in the prospective study had the option to provide additional blood draws and questionnaires over a roughly two-month period. Prospective study blood samples were shipped either frozen or at room temperature before DNA extraction.

The sequence came from a woman in her fifties or sixties who had recovered from COVID-19. The rearranged segments are TRBV6-1 and TRBJ2-5; the D gene cannot be resolved reliably. What was sequenced was PBMCs or T cells enriched from blood (not recorded which). The CDR3 in this case is CASSEQVEETQYF. DNA sequence: TGTGCCAGCAGTGAACAGGTCGAGGAGACCCAGTACTTC.